Listed below are T cell receptor beta chains from one sample, sequenced in a study of post-analysis software for immune sequencing data. TCRdb ran MiXCR on the PCR reads and lists one entry per CDR3 protein. The sample lists 350,000 to 500,000 distinct CDR3 sequences, roughly 38% seen once, with less than 8% in the top ten. The sequencing input was blood. The receptors here all came from a girl aged 2-10 years with multiple sclerosis. Each CDR3 is given with its conserved first and last residue. The D gene is left open where the match is weak. The size entry is marked missing in some rows and otherwise reads once, few, many or a size class.

j_call,d_call,v_call,clone_size,cdr3_nt,cdr3_aa
TRBJ2-1,.,TRBV6-2/TRBV6-3,.,TGTGCCAGCAGTTATATTACGGGACTTTACTACAATGAGCAGTTCTTC,CASSYITGLYYNEQFF
TRBJ2-3,.,TRBV5-6,.,TGTGCCAGCAGCTTACCGGTTTCGGCAGATACGCAGTATTTT,CASSLPVSADTQYF
TRBJ2-1,.,TRBV28,.,TGTGCCAGCAGTTTATTTATCTTGGCAAGCCGGGACTTGACCCAGTTCTTC,CASSLFILASRDLTQFF
TRBJ2-1,TRBD2,TRBV27,.,TGTGCCAGCAGTTTACTCCAGGTAACTAGCGGGAGATCGGCTACAAGTGAGGATGAGCAGTTCTTC,CASSLLQVTSGRSATSEDEQFF
TRBJ2-1,TRBD1,TRBV5-1,few,TGCGCCAGCAGGTCAGCCGGGACAGGGCCTTACAATGAGCAGTTCTTC,CASRSAGTGPYNEQFF
TRBJ1-5,TRBD1,TRBV20-1,.,TGCAGTGCTAGAGAAACGGACAGGGCTCTAAGCAATCAGCCCCAGCATTTT,CSARETDRALSNQPQHF
TRBJ1-2,.,TRBV4-2,.,TGTGCCAGCAGCCTTGGGCAGGAGACTAACTATGGCTACACCTTC,CASSLGQETNYGYTF
TRBJ2-6,.,TRBV28,.,TGTGCCAGCAGTTTTAGGACTCCCTATAAGTCTGGGGCCAACGTCCTGACTTTC,CASSFRTPYKSGANVLTF
TRBJ2-1,TRBD2,TRBV20-1,.,TGCAGTGCTAGAGTTCCGCGGGTCTCGGGGGGATTATACAATGAGCAGTTCTTC,CSARVPRVSGGLYNEQFF
TRBJ1-6,TRBD1,TRBV12-3/TRBV12-4,.,TGTGCCAGCAGCGAGGGACAGGGGTTTTCCCCCCTCCACTTT,CASSEGQGFSPLHF
TRBJ2-3,TRBD1,TRBV7-2,few,TGTGCCGGATCGACAGGGGGCATGACAGATACGCAGTATTTT,CAGSTGGMTDTQYF
TRBJ2-7,TRBD2,TRBV7-2,few,TGTGCCAGCAGCCCTTCTAGCGGGGACTCCTACGAGCAGTACTTC,CASSPSSGDSYEQYF
TRBJ1-2,TRBD1,TRBV12-3/TRBV12-4,few,TGTGCCAGCAGTGTAGGACAGGTCTACACCTTC,CASSVGQVYTF
TRBJ2-7,TRBD2,TRBV15,.,TGTGCCACCAGCAGAGAGCTAGCGGGGTCCTACGAGCAGTACTTC,CATSRELAGSYEQYF
TRBJ2-2,TRBD2,TRBV6-6,.,TGTGCCAGCAGGGACGGAGCTAGCGGGGGTAACACCGGGGAGCTGTTTTTT,CASRDGASGGNTGELFF
TRBJ2-5,TRBD2,TRBV29-1,few,TGCAGCGTTATGGGACTAGACCTACGGGGCGAGACCCAGTACTTC,CSVMGLDLRGETQYF
TRBJ2-7,.,TRBV9,.,TGTGCCAGCAGCGTTGGTGGAGGAGTCTACGAGCAGTACTTC,CASSVGGGVYEQYF
TRBJ2-4,.,TRBV14,.,TGTGCCAGCAGCCAAGGGGGGCTCGCCAAAAACATTCAGTACTTC,CASSQGGLAKNIQYF
TRBJ2-1,TRBD2,TRBV12-5,.,TGTGCTAGTGGTTTGGTATACCTCGGACTAGCGGGAGAGGGAACGGTGTACAATGAGCAGTTCTTC,CASGLVYLGLAGEGTVYNEQFF
TRBJ2-3,.,TRBV6-1,few,TGTGCCAGCAGCGCGGGACTCGAGTTCTCGCAGTATTTT,CASSAGLEFSQYF
TRBJ2-7,.,TRBV20-1,few,TGCAGTGCTAGAGATTGGGGTAGCGGTACCTACGAGCAGTACTTC,CSARDWGSGTYEQYF
TRBJ1-5,TRBD1,TRBV7-2,few,TGTGCCAGCAGCCGGGACAGGGATCAGCCCCAGCATTTT,CASSRDRDQPQHF
TRBJ1-1,.,TRBV29-1,few,TGCAGCGTGAGCACTATCCGGGGCCCGAACACTGAAGCTTTCTTT,CSVSTIRGPNTEAFF
TRBJ1-5,.,TRBV7-9,.,TGTGCCAGCAGTTCTCGCAATCAGCCCCAGCATTTT,CASSSRNQPQHF
TRBJ1-6,TRBD1,TRBV4-1,.,TGCGCCAGCAGCCAAGATGGAGGGACAGGGTTTCCTAATTCACCCCTCCACTTT,CASSQDGGTGFPNSPLHF
TRBJ1-1,.,TRBV20-1,few,TGCAGTGCCCCCCCCACCCCAAGGACTGAAGCTTTCTTT,CSAPPTPRTEAFF
TRBJ1-2,.,TRBV29-1,few,TGCAGCGTTTCCTCCGGGAATAAAGACACCTTC,CSVSSGNKDTF
TRBJ2-2,TRBD2,TRBV29-1,.,TGCAGCGGTCAGGGTCGACTAGCGGGAGACACCGGGGAGCTGTTTTTT,CSGQGRLAGDTGELFF
TRBJ2-5,.,TRBV15,.,TGTGCCACCAGCAGAGATAGCGTTCAAGAGACCCAGTACTTC,CATSRDSVQETQYF
TRBJ2-1,.,TRBV30,.,TGTGCCTGGAGTCCTGCCCGTGATAGCAGCTCCTACAATGAGCAGTTCTTC,CAWSPARDSSSYNEQFF
TRBJ1-2,TRBD1,TRBV28,.,TGTGCCAGCAGTAAACGTAGCTGGACAGGGTCCTATGGCTACACCTTC,CASSKRSWTGSYGYTF
TRBJ2-7,.,TRBV6-5,.,TGTGCCAGCAGTTACTCGGGGTGCTCCTACGAGCAGTACTTC,CASSYSGCSYEQYF
TRBJ2-1,.,TRBV15,.,TGTGCCACCACCAGGGACTTTGCGCTCTACAATGAGCAGTTCTTC,CATTRDFALYNEQFF
TRBJ1-2,.,TRBV15,few,TGTGCCACCAGCAGAGATGGTCGACAGAACTATGGCTACACCTTC,CATSRDGRQNYGYTF
TRBJ2-5,.,TRBV20-1,few,TGCAGTGCAACTGACAGATTTCAAGAGACCCAGTACTTC,CSATDRFQETQYF
TRBJ1-1,.,TRBV10-3,.,TGTGCCATCAGTGAGTGGCAGTACACTGAAGCTTTCTTT,CAISEWQYTEAFF
TRBJ2-7,TRBD1,TRBV6-9,.,TGTGCCAGCAGTTTGGGACAGGGCTTCGAGCAGTACTTC,CASSLGQGFEQYF
TRBJ2-1,.,TRBV5-1,.,TGCGCCAGCAGCCACCCCACCTCCGGGGGTGAGCAGTCCTTC,CASSHPTSGGEQSF
TRBJ2-1,TRBD2,TRBV20-1,few,TGCAGTGCAAAGCGGGGGGGCAACTACAATGAGCAGTTCTTC,CSAKRGGNYNEQFF
TRBJ1-2,.,TRBV28,.,TGTGCCAGTACTTCAAGACAGGACTATGGCTACACCTTC,CASTSRQDYGYTF
TRBJ2-2,.,TRBV5-1,.,TGCGCCAGCAGCTGGGACTCTGGCACCGGGGAGCTGTTTTTT,CASSWDSGTGELFF
TRBJ1-2,.,TRBV20-1,few,TGCAGTGCTCCACAGAGCTCCTATGGCTACACCTTC,CSAPQSSYGYTF
TRBJ2-3,TRBD2,TRBV6-6,.,TGTGCCAGCAGTTACTCGGGAGGGAAGGACACGCAGTATTTT,CASSYSGGKDTQYF